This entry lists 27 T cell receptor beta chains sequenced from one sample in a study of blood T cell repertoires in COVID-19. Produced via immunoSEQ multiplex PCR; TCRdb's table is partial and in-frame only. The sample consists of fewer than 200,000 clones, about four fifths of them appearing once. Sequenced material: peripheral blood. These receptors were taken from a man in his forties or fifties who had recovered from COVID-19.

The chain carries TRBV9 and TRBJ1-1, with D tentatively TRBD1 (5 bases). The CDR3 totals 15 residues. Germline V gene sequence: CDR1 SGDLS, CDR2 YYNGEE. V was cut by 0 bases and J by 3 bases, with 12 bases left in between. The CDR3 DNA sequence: TGTGCCAGCAGCGTAGAGGGGCACGGTGACACTGAAGCTTTCTTT. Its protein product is CASSVEGHGDTEAFF.

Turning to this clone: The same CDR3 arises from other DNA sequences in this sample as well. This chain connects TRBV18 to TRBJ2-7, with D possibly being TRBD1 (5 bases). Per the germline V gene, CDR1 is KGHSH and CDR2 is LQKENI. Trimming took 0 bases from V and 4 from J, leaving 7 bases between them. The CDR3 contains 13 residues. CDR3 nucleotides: TGTGCCAGCTCACCACCCCAGGGATACGAGCAGTACTTC. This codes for CASSPPQGYEQYF.

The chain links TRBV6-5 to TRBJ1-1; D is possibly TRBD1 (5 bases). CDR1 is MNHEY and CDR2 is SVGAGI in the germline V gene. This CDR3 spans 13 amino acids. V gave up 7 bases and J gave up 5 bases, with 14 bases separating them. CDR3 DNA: TGTGCCAGCACCACGGGGAGGGGAACTGAAGCTTTCTTT. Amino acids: CASTTGRGTEAFF.

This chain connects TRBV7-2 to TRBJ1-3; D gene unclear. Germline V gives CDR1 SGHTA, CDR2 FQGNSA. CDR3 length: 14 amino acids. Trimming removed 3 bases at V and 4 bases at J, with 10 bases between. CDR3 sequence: CASSFDVAGNTIYF. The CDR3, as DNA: TGTGCCAGCAGCTTTGATGTGGCAGGAAACACCATATATTTT. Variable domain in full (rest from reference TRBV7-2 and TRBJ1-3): GAGVSQSPSNKVTEKGKDVELRCDPISGHTALYWYRQSLGQGLEFLIYFQGNSAPDKSGLPSDRFSAERTGGSVSTLTIQRTQQEDSAVYLCASSFDVAGNTIYFGEGSWLTVV.

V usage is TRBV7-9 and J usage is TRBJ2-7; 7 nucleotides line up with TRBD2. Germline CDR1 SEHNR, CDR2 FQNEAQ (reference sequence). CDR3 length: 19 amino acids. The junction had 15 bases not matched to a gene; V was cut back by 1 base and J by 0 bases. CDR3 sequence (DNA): TGTGCCAGCAGCTTAGTCGGTGGTAGCGGGCACTATAGCTCCTACGAGCAGTACTTC. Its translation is CASSLVGGSGHYSSYEQYF.

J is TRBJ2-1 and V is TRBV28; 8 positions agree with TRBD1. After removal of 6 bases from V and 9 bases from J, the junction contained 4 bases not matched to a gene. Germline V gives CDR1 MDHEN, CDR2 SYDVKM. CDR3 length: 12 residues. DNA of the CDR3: TGTGCCAGCAGGGGTACAGGGGGTGAGCAGTTCTTC. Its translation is CASRGTGGEQFF.

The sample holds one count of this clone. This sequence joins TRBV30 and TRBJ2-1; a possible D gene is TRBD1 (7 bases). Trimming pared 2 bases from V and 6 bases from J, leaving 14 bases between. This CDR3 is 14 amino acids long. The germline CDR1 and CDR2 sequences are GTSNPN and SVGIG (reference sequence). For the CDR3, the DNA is TGTGCCTGGAGTAAAAACAGGGGAGGCAATGAGCAGTTCTTC. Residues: CAWSKNRGGNEQFF.

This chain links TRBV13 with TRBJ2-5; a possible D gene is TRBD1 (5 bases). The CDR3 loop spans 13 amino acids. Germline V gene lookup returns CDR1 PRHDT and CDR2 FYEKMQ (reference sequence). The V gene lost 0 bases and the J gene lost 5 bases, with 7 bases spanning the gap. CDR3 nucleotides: TGTGCCAGCAGCTTAGGGGACACGGAGACCCAGTACTTC. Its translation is CASSLGDTETQYF. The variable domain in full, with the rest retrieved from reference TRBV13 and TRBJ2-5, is AAGVIQSPRHLIKEKRETATLKCYPIPRHDTVYWYQQGPGQDPQFLISFYEKMQSDKGSIPDRFSAQQFSDYHSELNMSSLELGDSALYFCASSLGDTETQYFGPGTRLLVL.

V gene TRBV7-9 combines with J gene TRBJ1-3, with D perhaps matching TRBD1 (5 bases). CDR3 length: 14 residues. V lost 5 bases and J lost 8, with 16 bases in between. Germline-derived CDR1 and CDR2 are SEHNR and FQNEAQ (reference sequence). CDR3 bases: TGTGCCAGCAGCCTGACAGAGAGTTGGGACACCATATATTTT. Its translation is CASSLTESWDTIYF.

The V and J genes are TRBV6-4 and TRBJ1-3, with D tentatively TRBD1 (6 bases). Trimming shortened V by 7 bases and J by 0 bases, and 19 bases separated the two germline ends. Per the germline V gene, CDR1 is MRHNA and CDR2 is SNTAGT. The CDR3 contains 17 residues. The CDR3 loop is CASTDFEGGNSGNTIYF. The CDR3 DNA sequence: TGTGCCAGCACAGACTTCGAGGGGGGGAACTCTGGAAACACCATATATTTT.

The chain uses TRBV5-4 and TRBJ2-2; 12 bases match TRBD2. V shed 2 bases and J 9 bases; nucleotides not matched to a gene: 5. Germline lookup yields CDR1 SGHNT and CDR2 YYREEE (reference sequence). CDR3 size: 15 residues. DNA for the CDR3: TGTGCCAGCAGCTTACTAGCGGGAGGTGTTTGGGAGCTGTTTTTT. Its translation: CASSLLAGGVWELFF.

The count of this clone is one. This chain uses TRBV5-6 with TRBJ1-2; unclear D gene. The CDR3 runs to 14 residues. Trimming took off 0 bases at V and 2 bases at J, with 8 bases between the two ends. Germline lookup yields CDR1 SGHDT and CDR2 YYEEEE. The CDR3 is CASSLVDKNYGYTF. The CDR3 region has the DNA TGTGCCAGCAGCTTGGTTGACAAGAACTATGGCTACACCTTC.

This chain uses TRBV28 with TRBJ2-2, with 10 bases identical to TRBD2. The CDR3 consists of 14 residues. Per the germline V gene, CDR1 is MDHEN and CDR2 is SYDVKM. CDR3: CASSGRVWAGELFF. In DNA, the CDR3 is TGTGCATCCAGCGGGAGGGTGTGGGCCGGGGAGCTGTTTTTT.

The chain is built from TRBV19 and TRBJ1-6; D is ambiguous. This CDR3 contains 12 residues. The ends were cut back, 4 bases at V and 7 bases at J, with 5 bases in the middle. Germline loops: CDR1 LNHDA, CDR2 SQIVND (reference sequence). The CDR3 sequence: CASSTLNSPLHF. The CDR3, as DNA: TGTGCCAGTAGTACCCTAAATTCACCCCTCCACTTT.

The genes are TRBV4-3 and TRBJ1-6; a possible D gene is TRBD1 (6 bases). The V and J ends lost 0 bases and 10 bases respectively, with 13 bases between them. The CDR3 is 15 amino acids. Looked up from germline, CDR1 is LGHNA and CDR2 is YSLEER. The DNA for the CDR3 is TGCGCCAGCAGCCAAGAGGGAGGGGGAGGATCACCCCTCCACTTT. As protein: CASSQEGGGGSPLHF.

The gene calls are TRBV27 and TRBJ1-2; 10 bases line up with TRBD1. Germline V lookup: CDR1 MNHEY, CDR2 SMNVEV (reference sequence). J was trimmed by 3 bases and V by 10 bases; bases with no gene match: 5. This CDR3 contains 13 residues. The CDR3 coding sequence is TGTGCCACCTCCGGGACAGGGGACTATGGCTACACCTTC. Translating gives CATSGTGDYGYTF.

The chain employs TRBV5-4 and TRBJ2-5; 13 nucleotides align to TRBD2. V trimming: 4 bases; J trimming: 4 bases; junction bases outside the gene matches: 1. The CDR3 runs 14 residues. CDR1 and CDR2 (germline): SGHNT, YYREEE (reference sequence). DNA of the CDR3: TGTGCCAGCAGCCGACTAGCGGGGGGAGAGACCCAGTACTTC. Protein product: CASSRLAGGETQYF.

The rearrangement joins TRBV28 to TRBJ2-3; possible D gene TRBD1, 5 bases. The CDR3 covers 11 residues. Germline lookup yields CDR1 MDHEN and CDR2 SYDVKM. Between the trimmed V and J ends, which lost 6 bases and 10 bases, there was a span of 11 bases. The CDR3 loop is CASSTIRAQYF. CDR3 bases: TGTGCCAGCAGCACAATCAGGGCGCAGTATTTT.

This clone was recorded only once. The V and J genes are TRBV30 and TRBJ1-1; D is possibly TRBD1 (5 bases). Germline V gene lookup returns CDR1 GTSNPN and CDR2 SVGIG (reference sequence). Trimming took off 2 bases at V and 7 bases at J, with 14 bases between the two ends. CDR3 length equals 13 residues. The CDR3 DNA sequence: TGTGCCTGGAGTTTCGGTACAACAGGTGAAGCTTTCTTT. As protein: CAWSFGTTGEAFF.

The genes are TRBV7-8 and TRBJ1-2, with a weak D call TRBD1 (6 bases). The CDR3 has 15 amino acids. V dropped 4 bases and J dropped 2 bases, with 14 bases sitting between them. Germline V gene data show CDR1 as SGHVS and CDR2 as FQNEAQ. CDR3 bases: TGTGCCAGCAGCTCCTCGGGGGGCAAAAACTATGGCTACACCTTC. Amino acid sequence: CASSSSGGKNYGYTF.

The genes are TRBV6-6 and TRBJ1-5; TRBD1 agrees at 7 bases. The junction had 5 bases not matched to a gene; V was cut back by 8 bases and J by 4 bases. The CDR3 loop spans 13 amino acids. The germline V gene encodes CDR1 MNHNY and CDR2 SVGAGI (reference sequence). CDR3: CASVGQRNQPQHF. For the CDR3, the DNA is TGTGCCAGCGTGGGACAGAGAAATCAGCCCCAGCATTTT.

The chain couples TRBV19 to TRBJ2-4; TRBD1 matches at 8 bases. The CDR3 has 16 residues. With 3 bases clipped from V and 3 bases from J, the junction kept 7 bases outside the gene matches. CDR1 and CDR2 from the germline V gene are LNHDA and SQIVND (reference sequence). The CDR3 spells CASSISWTGHKNIQYF. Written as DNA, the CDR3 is TGTGCCAGTAGTATTTCGTGGACAGGGCACAAAAACATTCAGTACTTC.

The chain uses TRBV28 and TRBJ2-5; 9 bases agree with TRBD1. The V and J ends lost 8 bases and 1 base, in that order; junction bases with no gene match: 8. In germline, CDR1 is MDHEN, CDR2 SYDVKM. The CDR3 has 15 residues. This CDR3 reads CASVGVQGAQETQYF. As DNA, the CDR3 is TGTGCCAGCGTCGGTGTACAGGGGGCCCAAGAGACCCAGTACTTC. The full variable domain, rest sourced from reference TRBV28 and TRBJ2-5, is DVKVTQSSRYLVKRTGEKVFLECVQDMDHENMFWYRQDPGLGLRLIYFSYDVKMKEKGDIPEGYSVSREKKERFSLILESASTNQTSMYLCASVGVQGAQETQYFGPGTRLLVL.

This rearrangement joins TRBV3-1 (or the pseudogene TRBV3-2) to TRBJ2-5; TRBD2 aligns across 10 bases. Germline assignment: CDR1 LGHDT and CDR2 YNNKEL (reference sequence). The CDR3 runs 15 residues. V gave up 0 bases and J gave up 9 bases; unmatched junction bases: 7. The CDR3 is CASSQDGLAGAAQYF. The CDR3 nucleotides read TGTGCCAGCAGCCAAGATGGCCTAGCGGGGGCGGCCCAGTACTTC.

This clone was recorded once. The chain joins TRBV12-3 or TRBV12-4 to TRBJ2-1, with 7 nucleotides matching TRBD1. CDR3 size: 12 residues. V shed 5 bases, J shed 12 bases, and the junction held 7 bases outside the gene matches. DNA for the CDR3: TGTGCCAGCAGTCCAAGGACAGGCGGGCAGTTCTTC. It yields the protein CASSPRTGGQFF.

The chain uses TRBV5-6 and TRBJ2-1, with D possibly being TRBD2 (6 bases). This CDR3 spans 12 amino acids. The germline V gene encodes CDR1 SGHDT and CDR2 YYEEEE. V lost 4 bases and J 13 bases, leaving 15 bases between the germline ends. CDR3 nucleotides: TGTGCCAGCAGCCACACTGGGACTCCACAGTTCTTC. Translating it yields CASSHTGTPQFF.

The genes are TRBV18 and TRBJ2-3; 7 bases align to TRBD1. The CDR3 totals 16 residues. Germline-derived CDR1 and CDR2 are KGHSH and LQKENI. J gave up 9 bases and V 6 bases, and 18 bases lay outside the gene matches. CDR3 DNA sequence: TGTGCCAGCTCCCGAGGACAGGTTGCCCAATTGATCACGCAGTATTTT. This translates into CASSRGQVAQLITQYF.